This record covers a single TCR beta chain. The antigen is not known. V was trimmed by 0 bases and J by 9 bases, leaving 12 bases between them. The CDR3 is made up of 13 amino acids. Germline CDR1 is SQVTM and CDR2 is ANQGSEA. The investigators amplified TCR beta CDR3 regions from RNA transcripts. HTBI primers were used for first-round RT-PCR of the TCR CDR3. Via MiXCR, TCRdb re-called the multiplex PCR reads, giving one row per CDR3 protein. The data contain hundreds of thousands of distinct CDR3 sequences, less than 25% of them singletons. In the ophthalmopathy cohort, Clinical Activity Score was at least 3, NOSPECS grade at least 4, and duration under 3 months. The data are from a study of T cells in Graves' hyperthyroidism and ophthalmopathy. Study results and caveats: Ophthalmopathy was distinguished from stable hyperthyroidism by 13 V-J signatures. A median around 5.9 months before onset, the model predicted ophthalmopathy.

The material sequenced was blood. The V call is TRBV29-1, the J call TRBJ2-1; TRBD1 is a possible D gene (6 bases). The clonotype was recovered from a man aged 25 to 40 with Graves' ophthalmopathy. CDR3: CSVEDQTGREQFF. The CDR3 DNA reads as TGCAGCGTTGAAGATCAGACAGGCCGTGAGCAGTTCTTC.